This T cell receptor beta chain was observed in a study of blood T cell repertoires in COVID-19 (dated by TCRdb to about 2020). Study-level background: Collaborator samples came from the United States, Italy and Spain and covered acute and convalescent phases of COVID-19. The material from the prospective study consisted of cDNA or gDNA derived from T cells, B-cell-depleted T cells, or PBMCs. The dataset comprised deeply sampled blood TCRbeta repertoires from subjects exposed to, actively infected with, or recovered from COVID-19. The repertoires were released in a freely available public database meant as a resource for research on the immune response to SARS-CoV-2. Samples came from the ongoing ImmuneRACE study (first 160 participants) plus 1,254 subjects from 6 global collaborators. A de-identified subject ID, COVID-19 status, age in years and sex were almost always included in the sample metadata. Where available, HLA class I and class II types were obtained from metadata supplied by the sample provider rather than from assay-based typing. General findings and caveats noted by the study authors: The amount of clinical and demographic metadata varied by source and participant and was provided uncurated.

Whole blood was collected in K2EDTA tubes by collaborating institutions according to the institutions' own protocols. For TCRbeta analysis, collaborator samples were shipped as frozen whole blood, as isolated PBMCs, or as DNA extracted from either sample type. TCRbeta CDR3 regions were amplified from genomic DNA using the immunoSEQ Assay, a bias-controlled multiplex PCR. Processing in the source paper ran as follows. The number of nucleated cells in each sample was estimated by amplification of reference gene primers within the assay. To quantify the absolute abundance of each unique TCRbeta CDR3 rearrangement, sequence reads were collapsed and filtered. For each sample, productive Simpson clonality was calculated as the square root of Simpson's diversity index across productive rearrangements. TCRdb holds this immuneACCESS table with in-frame rearrangements only. Some clones are missing; in checked studies, unresolved V genes explain under half, and the rest has no known cause. Clonal size and the V and J genes are those of that table, whereas D and trimming came from the DNA. This sample gives approximately 74,000 clones in total; more than 75% of them show up just once. Clones ranked in the top ten supply 1% to 1.5% of the sample.

In its sample, this clone was seen a few times. What antigen it recognizes has not been identified. One base away there is no much larger clone; base qualities are not given. The CDR3 measures 12 amino acids from cysteine to phenylalanine. Just CDR3 DNA is preserved here, 36 bases in frame from base 1. The V end gives up 11 bases and the J end 2 bases, leaving 4 bases in the junction not matched to a gene. The germline V gene supplies CDR1 WSHSY and CDR2 SAAADI. The source material was peripheral blood. Recombination linked TRBV10-2 to TRBJ1-2; TRBD1 aligns with 8 central bases. This clonotype was obtained from a woman aged 55-75 years with acute or convalescent COVID-19. This receptor has the CDR3 CAGWTGNYGYTF. The DNA reads as follows: TGCGCCGGGTGGACAGGGAACTATGGCTACACCTTC.